This TCR beta chain came from a study of blood T cell repertoires in COVID-19. Produced via immunoSEQ multiplex PCR; TCRdb's table is partial and in-frame only. The sample includes about 99,000 clones, 89% seen only once; the top ten take around 3.4%. This receptor was identified in an older woman with acute or convalescent COVID-19. Sequencing input: peripheral blood.

CDR3 sequence (DNA): TGTGCCAGCACAGGGGTCGGTGGGAACACTGAAGCTTTCTTT. Amino acid sequence: CASTGVGGNTEAFF. V gene TRBV27 combines with J gene TRBJ1-1; perhaps TRBD1 as D (6 bases). Germline values: CDR1 MNHEY, CDR2 SMNVEV (reference sequence). The CDR3 runs to 14 residues. The V end lost 7 bases, the J end lost 1 base, and 13 bases lay between the germline ends.